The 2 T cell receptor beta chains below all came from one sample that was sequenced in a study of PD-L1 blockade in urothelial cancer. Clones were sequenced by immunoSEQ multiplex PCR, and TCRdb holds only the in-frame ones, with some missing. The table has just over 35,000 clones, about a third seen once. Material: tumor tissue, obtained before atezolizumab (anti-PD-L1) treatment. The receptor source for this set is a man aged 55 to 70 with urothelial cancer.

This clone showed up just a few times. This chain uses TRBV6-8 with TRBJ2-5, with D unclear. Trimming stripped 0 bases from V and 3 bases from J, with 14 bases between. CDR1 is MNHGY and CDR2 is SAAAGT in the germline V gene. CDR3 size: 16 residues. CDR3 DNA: TGTGCCAGCAGTTACTCCTCGAGACAAGAGAAAGAGACCCAGTACTTC. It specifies CASSYSSRQEKETQYF.

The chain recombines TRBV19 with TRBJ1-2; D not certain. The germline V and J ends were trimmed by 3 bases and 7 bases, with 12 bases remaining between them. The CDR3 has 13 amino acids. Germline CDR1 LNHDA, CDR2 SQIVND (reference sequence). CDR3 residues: CASSMDRVVGYTF. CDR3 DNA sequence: TGTGCCAGTAGTATGGACCGGGTCGTTGGCTACACCTTC. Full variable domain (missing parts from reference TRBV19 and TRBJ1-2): DGGITQSPKYLFRKEGQNVTLSCEQNLNHDAMYWYRQDPGQGLRLIYYSQIVNDFQKGDIAEGYSVSREKKESFPLTVTSAQKNPTAFYLCASSMDRVVGYTFGSGTRLTVV.